What follows are 2 T cell receptor beta chains derived from one specimen sequenced in a study of blood T cells in healthy people across ages. Combining a sample-barcoded 5' primer with a J-beta primer mix, a second PCR ran for 7 to 11 cycles. A single record per CDR3 protein comes from TCRdb applying MiXCR to the 5' RACE reads. Of about 600,000 distinct CDR3 sequences in the sample, around 48% were seen once. Input material: blood. The receptors originated from a man older than 75 in good health.

This clonotype turned up a few times. The chain joins TRBV10-2 to TRBJ2-5, with 13 positions matching TRBD2. V shed 3 bases, J shed 4 bases, and the junction held 8 bases outside the gene matches. The CDR3 runs 17 residues. Per the germline V gene, CDR1 is WSHSY and CDR2 is SAAADI. The CDR3 here is CASSDWTSGRTGETQYF. The DNA for the CDR3 is TGCGCCAGCAGTGATTGGACTAGCGGGAGAACGGGAGAGACCCAGTACTTC.

CDR3 DNA sequence: TGCGCCAGCAGCCCCCAACAGGGGCCTTCCTACGAGCAGTACTTC. Translated, it gives CASSPQQGPSYEQYF. The chain uses TRBV5-1 and TRBJ2-7, with 7 bases aligning to TRBD1. Germline loops: CDR1 SGHRS, CDR2 YFSETQ. The CDR3 consists of 15 residues. Germline trimming cut 4 bases from V and 1 base from J; bases unmatched to any gene: 8.